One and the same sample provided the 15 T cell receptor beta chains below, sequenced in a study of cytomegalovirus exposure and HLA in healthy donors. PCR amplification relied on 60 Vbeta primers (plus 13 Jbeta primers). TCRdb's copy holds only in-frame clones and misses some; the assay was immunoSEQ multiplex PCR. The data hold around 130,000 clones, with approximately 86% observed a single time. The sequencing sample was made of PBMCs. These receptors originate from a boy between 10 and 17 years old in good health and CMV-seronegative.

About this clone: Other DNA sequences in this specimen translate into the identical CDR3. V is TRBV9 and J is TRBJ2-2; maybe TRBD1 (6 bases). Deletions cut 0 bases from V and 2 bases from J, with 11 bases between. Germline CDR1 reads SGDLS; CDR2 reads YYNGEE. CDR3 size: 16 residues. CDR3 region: CASSVGQGRNTGELFF. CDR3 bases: TGTGCCAGCAGCGTAGGGCAGGGGCGAAACACCGGGGAGCTGTTTTTT.

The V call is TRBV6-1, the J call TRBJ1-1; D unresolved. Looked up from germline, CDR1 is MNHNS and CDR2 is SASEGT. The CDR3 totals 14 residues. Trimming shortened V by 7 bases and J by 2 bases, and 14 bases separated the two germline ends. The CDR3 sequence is CASTGRMPNTEAFF. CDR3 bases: TGTGCCAGCACGGGAAGAATGCCAAACACTGAAGCTTTCTTT.

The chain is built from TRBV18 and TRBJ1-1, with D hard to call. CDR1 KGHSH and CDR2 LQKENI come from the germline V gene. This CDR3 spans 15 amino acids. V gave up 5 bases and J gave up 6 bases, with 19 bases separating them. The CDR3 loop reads CASSVGVLLGAEAFF. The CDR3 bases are TGTGCCAGCTCAGTCGGGGTCCTGTTAGGCGCTGAAGCTTTCTTT. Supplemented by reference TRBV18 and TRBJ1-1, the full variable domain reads NAGVMQNPRHLVRRRGQEARLRCSPMKGHSHVYWYRQLPEEGLKFMVYLQKENIIDESGMPKERFSAEFPKEGPSILRIQQVVRGDSAAYFCASSVGVLLGAEAFFGQGTRLTVV.

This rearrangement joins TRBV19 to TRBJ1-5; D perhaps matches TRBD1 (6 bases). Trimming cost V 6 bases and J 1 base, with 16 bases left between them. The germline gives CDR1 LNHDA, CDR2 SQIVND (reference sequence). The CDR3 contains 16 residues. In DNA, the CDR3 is TGTGCCAGTAGCGACTACAGGGTTCGAAGCAATCAGCCCCAGCATTTT. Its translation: CASSDYRVRSNQPQHF. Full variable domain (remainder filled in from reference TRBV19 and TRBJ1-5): DGGITQSPKYLFRKEGQNVTLSCEQNLNHDAMYWYRQDPGQGLRLIYYSQIVNDFQKGDIAEGYSVSREKKESFPLTVTSAQKNPTAFYLCASSDYRVRSNQPQHFGDGTRLSIL.

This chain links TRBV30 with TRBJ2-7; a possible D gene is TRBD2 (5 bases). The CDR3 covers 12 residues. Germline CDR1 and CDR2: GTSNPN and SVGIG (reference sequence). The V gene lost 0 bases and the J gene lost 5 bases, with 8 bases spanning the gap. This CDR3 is CAWSVAGDEQYF. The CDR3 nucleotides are TGTGCCTGGAGTGTCGCCGGGGACGAGCAGTACTTC.

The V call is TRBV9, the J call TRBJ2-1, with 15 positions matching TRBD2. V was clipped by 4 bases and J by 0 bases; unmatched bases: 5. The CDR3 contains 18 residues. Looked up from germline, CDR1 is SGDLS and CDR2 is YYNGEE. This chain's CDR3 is CASSLGLAGGSSYNEQFF. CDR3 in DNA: TGTGCCAGCAGCCTCGGACTAGCGGGAGGGAGCTCCTACAATGAGCAGTTCTTC.

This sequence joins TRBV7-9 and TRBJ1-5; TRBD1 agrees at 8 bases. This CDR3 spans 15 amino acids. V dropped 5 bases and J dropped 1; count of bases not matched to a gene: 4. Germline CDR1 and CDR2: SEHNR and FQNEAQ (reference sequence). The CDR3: CASSHDRGSNQPQHF. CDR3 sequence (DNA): TGTGCCAGCAGCCACGACAGGGGCAGCAATCAGCCCCAGCATTTT.

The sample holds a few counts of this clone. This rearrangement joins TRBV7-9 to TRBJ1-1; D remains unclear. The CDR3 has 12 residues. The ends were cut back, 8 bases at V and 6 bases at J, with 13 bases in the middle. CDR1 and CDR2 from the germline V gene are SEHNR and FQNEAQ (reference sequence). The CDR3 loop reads CASGGRAAEAFF. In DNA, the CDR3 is TGTGCCAGCGGAGGACGGGCTGCTGAAGCTTTCTTT.

The CDR3 loop is CASSITGQANTEAFF. In DNA form, the CDR3 reads TGTGCCAGTAGTATAACAGGGCAGGCTAACACTGAAGCTTTCTTT. The rearrangement joins TRBV19 to TRBJ1-1, with a tentative D call TRBD1 (6 bases). V was cut by 2 bases and J by 2 bases, with 12 bases left in between. The CDR3 is made up of 15 amino acids. Per germline, CDR1 LNHDA and CDR2 SQIVND (reference sequence).

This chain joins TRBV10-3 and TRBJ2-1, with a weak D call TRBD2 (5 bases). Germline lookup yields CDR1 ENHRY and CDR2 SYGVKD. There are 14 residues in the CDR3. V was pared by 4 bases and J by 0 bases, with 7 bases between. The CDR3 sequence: CAISAGGSYNEQFF. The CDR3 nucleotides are TGTGCCATCAGTGCCGGAGGCTCCTACAATGAGCAGTTCTTC.

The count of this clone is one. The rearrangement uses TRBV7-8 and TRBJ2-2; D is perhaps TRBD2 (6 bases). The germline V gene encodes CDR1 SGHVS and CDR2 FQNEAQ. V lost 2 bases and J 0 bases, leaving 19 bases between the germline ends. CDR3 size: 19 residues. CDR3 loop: CASSLLMGGGQTNTGELFF. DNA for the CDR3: TGTGCCAGCAGCTTATTGATGGGAGGAGGGCAAACGAACACCGGGGAGCTGTTTTTT. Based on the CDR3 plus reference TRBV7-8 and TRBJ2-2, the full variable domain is GAGVSQSPRYKVAKRGQDVALRCDPISGHVSLFWYQQALGQGPEFLTYFQNEAQLDKSGLPSDRFFAERPEGSVSTLKIQRTQQEDSAVYLCASSLLMGGGQTNTGELFFGEGSRLTVL.

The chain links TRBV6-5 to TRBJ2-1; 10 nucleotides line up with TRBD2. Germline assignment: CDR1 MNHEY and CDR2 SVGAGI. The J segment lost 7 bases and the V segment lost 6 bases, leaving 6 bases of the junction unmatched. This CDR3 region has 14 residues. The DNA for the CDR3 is TGTGCCAGCAGCCTAGCGGGAGAGTCGAATGAGCAGTTCTTC. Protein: CASSLAGESNEQFF.

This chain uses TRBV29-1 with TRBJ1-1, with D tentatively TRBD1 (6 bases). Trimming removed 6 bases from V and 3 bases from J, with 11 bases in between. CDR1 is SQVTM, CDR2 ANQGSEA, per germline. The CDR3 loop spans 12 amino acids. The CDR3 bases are TGCAGCGTACCTGGACAGCACACTGAAGCTTTCTTT. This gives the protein CSVPGQHTEAFF.

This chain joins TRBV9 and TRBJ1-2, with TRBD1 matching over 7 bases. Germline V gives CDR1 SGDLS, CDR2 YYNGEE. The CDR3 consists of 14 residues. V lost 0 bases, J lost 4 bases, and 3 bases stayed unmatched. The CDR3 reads CASSVDHRGYGYTF. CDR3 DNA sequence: TGTGCCAGCAGCGTAGACCACAGGGGCTATGGCTACACCTTC.

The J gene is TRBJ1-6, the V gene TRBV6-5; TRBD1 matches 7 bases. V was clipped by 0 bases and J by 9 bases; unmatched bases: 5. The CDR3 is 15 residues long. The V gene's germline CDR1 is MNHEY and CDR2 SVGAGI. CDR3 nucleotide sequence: TGTGCCAGCAGTTACTCGACAGGGTTTGGTTCACCCCTCCACTTT. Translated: CASSYSTGFGSPLHF.